Detailed here is one T cell receptor (beta chain). Germline V gives CDR1 SQVTM, CDR2 ANQGSEA. The CDR3 is 14 residues long. The ends were cut back, 1 base at V and 5 bases at J, with 11 bases in the middle. This sample is drawn from a study of blood T cell repertoires in COVID-19. Study in general: The United States, Italy and Spain provided the acute and convalescent COVID-19 samples.

The data were produced by immunoSEQ multiplex PCR, yet TCRdb's version contains in-frame clones alone and is incomplete. The repertoire holds approximately 480,000 clones, with about 91% as singletons. This receptor was obtained from a man aged 18 to 30 with COVID-19, enrolled during active disease. The gene calls are TRBV29-1 and TRBJ2-2, with a weak D call TRBD2 (6 bases). Sequenced material: peripheral blood. CDR3 region: CSVEAGEKTGELFF. CDR3 nucleotide sequence: TGCAGCGTTGAAGCGGGGGAGAAGACCGGGGAGCTGTTTTTT.